The clone carrying this T cell receptor (beta chain) was recorded at least ten times. The antigen remains unidentified. Time point specified: newly diagnosed GD, antithyroid drugs for less than 3 months. PBMC RNA was the source of the TCR library. The sample comes from a study of regulatory T cells in long-lasting Graves disease. Study-level points and caveats: Those with persistent disease had in common more public clonotypes (about 2,500) than new patients (roughly 930).

Assembly of TCR beta libraries relied on iRepertoire HTBI primers together with Arm-PCR of CDR3 regions. TCRdb reprocessed the multiplex PCR reads with MiXCR, giving one entry per CDR3 protein. The data show 440,000 or so distinct CDR3 sequences, 14% to 15% seen once. Between the trimmed V and J ends, which lost 7 bases and 12 bases, there was a span of 25 bases. Germline CDR1 is SNHLY and CDR2 is FYNNEI. There are 15 residues in the CDR3. Another study also made use of these data, one on T cells in Graves' hyperthyroidism and ophthalmopathy. That investigation notes: Most thyroid clonotypes with frequency above 0.001 were detected in blood.

V is TRBV2 and J is TRBJ2-1; D may be TRBD2 (6 bases). The clonotype originates from a young woman with Graves disease. The material was peripheral blood mononuclear cells (PBMCs), obtained at new diagnosis, from a patient treated with antithyroid drugs. The CDR3 region has the DNA TGTGCCAGCAAGGCAGCGGGCCCCCTCATTTTTGTGCAGTTCTTC. Its translation: CASKAAGPLIFVQFF.